Listed below are T cell receptor beta chains from one sample, sequenced in a study of shared clonotypes between healthy human individuals. Generated by immunoSEQ multiplex PCR, the TCRdb table keeps only in-frame clones and is missing some. The sample consists of 900,000 to 1,200,000 clones, around 78% of them appearing once. The sample taken for sequencing was memory CD4+ T cells from PBMCs. Every receptor here comes from a man aged 18 to 30 in good health. Some clones in this sample may be carry-over from other donors' samples. Both conserved end residues are part of each CDR3. D genes are given only for firm matches. A row's size may be missing; if present it is once, few, many or a size class.

j_call v_call d_call clone_size cdr3_nt cdr3_aa
TRBJ2-3 TRBV5-4 TRBD2 - TGTGCCAGCAGCTTGGCGGGAGGGGGCACAGATACGCAGTATTTT CASSLAGGGTDTQYF
TRBJ1-2 TRBV28 TRBD1 - TGTGCCAGCGTCCGTTGGCAGGGGGGCTATGGCTACACCTTC CASVRWQGGYGYTF
TRBJ2-2 TRBV10-1 TRBD1 many TGCGCCAGCAGGACAGGGGATAACACCGGGGAGCTGTTTTTT CASRTGDNTGELFF
TRBJ2-2 TRBV6-6 - once TGTGCCGCACGGTTCGTTTTGGGCACCGGGGAGCTGTTTTTT CAARFVLGTGELFF
TRBJ1-5 TRBV11-2 - few TGTGCCAGCAGCCGTTGGTCGGATCAGCCCCAGCATTTT CASSRWSDQPQHF
TRBJ1-1 TRBV5-1 - - TGCGCCAGCAGCTATGGCAGTACCAACACTGAAGCTTTCTTT CASSYGSTNTEAFF
TRBJ1-2 TRBV20-1 - - TGCAGTGCCCCACCTGGTGGCTACACCTTC CSAPPGGYTF
TRBJ2-3 TRBV5-6 TRBD2 - TGTGCCAGCAGCTTTAGGGCGGGAGACACAGATACGCAGTATTTT CASSFRAGDTDTQYF
TRBJ2-2 TRBV5-1 - - TGCGCCAGCAGCTTGGTTTCCACCGGGGAGCTGTTTTTT CASSLVSTGELFF
TRBJ2-5 TRBV9 - - TGTGCCAGCAGCGTAACGGGGCAAGAGACCCAGTACTTC CASSVTGQETQYF
TRBJ2-6 TRBV9 - - TGTGCCAGCAGCGTTCTGGGCGCATCAGGGGCCAACGTCCTGACTTTC CASSVLGASGANVLTF
TRBJ2-3 TRBV9 TRBD2 many TGTGCCAGCAGCGTAAGCGGGAGTGACGCAGATACGCAGTATTTT CASSVSGSDADTQYF
TRBJ2-1 TRBV5-1 TRBD1 - TGCGCCAGCAGCTTGGCGACAGGGGGAAGGCTATACAATGAGCAGTTCTTC CASSLATGGRLYNEQFF
TRBJ2-3 TRBV27 TRBD1 - TGTGCCAGCAGTTCCAAACAGGGGGGTCCAGATACGCAGTATTTT CASSSKQGGPDTQYF
TRBJ2-3 TRBV5-1 - once TGCGCCAGCAGCTTGGTTGTGACCGGGGATACGCAGTATTTT CASSLVVTGDTQYF
TRBJ2-7 TRBV2 TRBD1 - TGTGCCAGCAGCGGGGACAGCTCCTACGAGCAGTACTTC CASSGDSSYEQYF
TRBJ2-7 TRBV6-5 - - TGTGCCAGCAGCCTTCGGGGGGCACGGTACGAGCAGTACTTC CASSLRGARYEQYF
TRBJ2-7 TRBV7-9 TRBD1 - TGTGCCAGCAGCGCCCCGGGACAGGGAACCTACGAGCAGTACTTC CASSAPGQGTYEQYF
TRBJ1-3 TRBV9 - many TGTGCCAGCAGCGGGCCGGCTGGAAACACCATATATTTT CASSGPAGNTIYF
TRBJ2-5 TRBV15 - - TGTGCCACCAGCAGAGATGGGAGGGAGACCCAGTACTTC CATSRDGRETQYF
TRBJ2-7 TRBV4-2 TRBD1 - TGTGCCAGCAGCCCCCGACAGGGTGGCGAGCAGTACTTC CASSPRQGGEQYF
TRBJ1-2 TRBV11-2 - - TGTGCCAGCAGCTTGTCGGCCCTATGGGGCTACACCTTC CASSLSALWGYTF
TRBJ2-1 TRBV7-3 - - TGTGCCAGCAGCCCGGGTAGGTGGGGCGATGAGCAGTTCTTC CASSPGRWGDEQFF
TRBJ2-7 TRBV5-6 - - TGTACCAGCAGCTTGGTTGGCGGCACCTACGAGCAGTACTTC CTSSLVGGTYEQYF